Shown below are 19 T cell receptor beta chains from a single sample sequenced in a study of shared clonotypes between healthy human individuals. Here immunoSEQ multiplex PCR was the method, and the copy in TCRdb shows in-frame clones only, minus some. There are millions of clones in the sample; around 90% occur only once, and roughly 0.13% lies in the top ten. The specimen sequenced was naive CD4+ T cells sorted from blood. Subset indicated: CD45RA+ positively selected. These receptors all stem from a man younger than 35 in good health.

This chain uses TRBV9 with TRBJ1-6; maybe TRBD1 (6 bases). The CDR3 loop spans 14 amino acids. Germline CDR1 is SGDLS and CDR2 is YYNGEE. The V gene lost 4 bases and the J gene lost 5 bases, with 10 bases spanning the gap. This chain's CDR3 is CASSLRQDNSPLHF. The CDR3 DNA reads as TGTGCCAGCAGCTTACGACAGGATAATTCACCCCTCCACTTT.

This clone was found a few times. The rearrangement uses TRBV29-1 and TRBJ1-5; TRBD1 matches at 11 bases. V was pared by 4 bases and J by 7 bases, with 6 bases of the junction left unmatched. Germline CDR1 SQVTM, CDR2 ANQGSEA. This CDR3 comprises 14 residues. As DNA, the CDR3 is TGCAGCGTTGGAGGACAGGGGGCTGAACAGCCCCAGCATTTT. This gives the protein CSVGGQGAEQPQHF.

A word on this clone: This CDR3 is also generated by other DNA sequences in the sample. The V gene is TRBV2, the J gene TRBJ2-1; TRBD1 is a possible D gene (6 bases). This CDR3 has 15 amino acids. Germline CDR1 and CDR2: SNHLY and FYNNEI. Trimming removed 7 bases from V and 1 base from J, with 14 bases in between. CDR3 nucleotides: TGTGCCAGCACCCTCAGGGGTATATCCTACAATGAGCAGTTCTTC. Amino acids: CASTLRGISYNEQFF.

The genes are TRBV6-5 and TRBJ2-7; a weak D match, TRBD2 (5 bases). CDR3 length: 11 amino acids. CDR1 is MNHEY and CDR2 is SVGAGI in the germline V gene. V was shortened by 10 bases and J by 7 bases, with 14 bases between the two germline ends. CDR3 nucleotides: TGTGCCACTAATCGGGATAGGGAGCAGTACTTC. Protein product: CATNRDREQYF.

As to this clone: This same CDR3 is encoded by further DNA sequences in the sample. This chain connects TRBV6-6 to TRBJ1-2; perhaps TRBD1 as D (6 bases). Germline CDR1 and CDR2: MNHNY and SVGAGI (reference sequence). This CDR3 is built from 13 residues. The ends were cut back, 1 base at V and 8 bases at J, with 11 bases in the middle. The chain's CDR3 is CASSYLQGGGYTF. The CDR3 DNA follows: TGTGCCAGCAGTTACTTACAGGGAGGGGGCTACACCTTC.

CDR3 region: CASSLGTSGGAGETQYF. The CDR3 DNA sequence: TGCGCCAGCAGCTTGGGGACTAGCGGGGGGGCTGGTGAGACCCAGTACTTC. This sequence joins TRBV5-1 and TRBJ2-5; 15 bases line up with TRBD2. CDR3 size: 17 residues. Germline V gene sequence: CDR1 SGHRS, CDR2 YFSETQ. The junction had 5 bases not matched to a gene; V was cut back by 0 bases and J by 5 bases.

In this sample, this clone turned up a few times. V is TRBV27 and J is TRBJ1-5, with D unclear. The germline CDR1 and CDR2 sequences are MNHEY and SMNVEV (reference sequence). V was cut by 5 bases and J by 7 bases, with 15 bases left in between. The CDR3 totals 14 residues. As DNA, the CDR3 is TGTGCCAGCAGTCCCATTGGGGTCTTACAGCCCCAGCATTTT. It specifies CASSPIGVLQPQHF.

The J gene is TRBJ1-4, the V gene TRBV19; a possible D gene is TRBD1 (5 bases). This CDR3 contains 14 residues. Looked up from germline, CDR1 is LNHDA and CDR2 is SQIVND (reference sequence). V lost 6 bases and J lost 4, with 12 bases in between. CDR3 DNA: TGTGCCAGTAGAACCGGGACCCTTAATGAAAAACTGTTTTTT. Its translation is CASRTGTLNEKLFF.

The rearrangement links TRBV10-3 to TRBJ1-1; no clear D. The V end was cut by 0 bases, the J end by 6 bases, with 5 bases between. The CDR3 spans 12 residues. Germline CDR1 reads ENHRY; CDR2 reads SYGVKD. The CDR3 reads CAISESFSEAFF. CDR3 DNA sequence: TGTGCCATCAGTGAGTCGTTCTCTGAAGCTTTCTTT.

CDR3: CAWSFRTWTSGIRAYNEQFF. In DNA form, the CDR3 reads TGTGCCTGGAGTTTTCGGACCTGGACTAGCGGGATTCGGGCCTACAATGAGCAGTTCTTC. This chain connects TRBV30 to TRBJ2-1; 12 bases line up with TRBD2. CDR1 is GTSNPN, CDR2 SVGIG, per germline (reference sequence). Losses at the gene ends were 2 bases for V and 2 bases for J; bases not matched to a gene: 16. This CDR3 has 20 residues. The whole variable domain, remainder taken from reference TRBV30 and TRBJ2-1, is SQTIHQWPATLVQPVGSPLSLECTVEGTSNPNLYWYRQAAGRGLQLLFYSVGIGQISSEVPQNLSASRPQDRQFILSSKKLLLSDSGFYLCAWSFRTWTSGIRAYNEQFFGPGTRLTVL.

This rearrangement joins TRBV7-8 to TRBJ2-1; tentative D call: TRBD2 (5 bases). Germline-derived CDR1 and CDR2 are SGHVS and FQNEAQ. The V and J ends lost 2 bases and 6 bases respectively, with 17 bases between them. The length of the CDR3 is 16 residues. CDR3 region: CASSLRSSGAPNEQFF. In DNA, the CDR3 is TGTGCCAGCAGCTTACGGTCGAGCGGAGCCCCCAATGAGCAGTTCTTC.

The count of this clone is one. CDR3 loop: CASSPGGDRGPETQYF. The CDR3 DNA is TGTGCCAGCAGCCCAGGGGGGGACAGGGGGCCGGAGACCCAGTACTTC. The chain employs TRBV5-4 and TRBJ2-5; 12 nucleotides line up with TRBD1. Germline V lookup: CDR1 SGHNT, CDR2 YYREEE (reference sequence). V lost 4 bases, J lost 5 bases, and 9 bases stayed unmatched. The CDR3 length is 16 residues.

The CDR3 protein is CASSTPMGNEQFF. CDR3 in DNA: TGTGCCAGCAGTACCCCGATGGGAAATGAGCAGTTCTTC. The genes are TRBV6-5 and TRBJ2-1; unclear D gene. CDR1 and CDR2 from the germline V gene are MNHEY and SVGAGI. The V end lost 5 bases, the J end lost 7 bases, and 12 bases lay between the germline ends. CDR3 length: 13 residues.

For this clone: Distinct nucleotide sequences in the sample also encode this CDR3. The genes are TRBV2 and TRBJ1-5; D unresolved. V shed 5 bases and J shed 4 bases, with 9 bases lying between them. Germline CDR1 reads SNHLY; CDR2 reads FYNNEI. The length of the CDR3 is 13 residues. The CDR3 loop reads CASSTDGNQPQHF. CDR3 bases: TGTGCCAGCAGTACAGACGGGAATCAGCCCCAGCATTTT.

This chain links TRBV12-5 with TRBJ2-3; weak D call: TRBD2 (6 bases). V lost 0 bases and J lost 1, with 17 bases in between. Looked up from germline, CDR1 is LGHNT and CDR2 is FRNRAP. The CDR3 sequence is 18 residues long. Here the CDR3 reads CASGLVLGGVTGTDTQYF. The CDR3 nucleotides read TGTGCTAGTGGTTTGGTACTCGGAGGGGTTACTGGCACAGATACGCAGTATTTT.

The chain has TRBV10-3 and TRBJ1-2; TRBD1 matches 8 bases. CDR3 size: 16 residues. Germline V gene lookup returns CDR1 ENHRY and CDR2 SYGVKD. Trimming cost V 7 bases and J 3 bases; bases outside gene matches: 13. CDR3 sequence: CAITSPDRASDYGYTF. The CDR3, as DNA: TGTGCCATCACCTCCCCGGACAGGGCGTCGGACTATGGCTACACCTTC.

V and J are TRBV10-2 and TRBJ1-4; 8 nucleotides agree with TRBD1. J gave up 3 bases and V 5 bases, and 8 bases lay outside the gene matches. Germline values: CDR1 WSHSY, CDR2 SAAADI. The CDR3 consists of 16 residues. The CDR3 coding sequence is TGCGCCAGCAGTCGACAGGGGATGGCACCTAATGAAAAACTGTTTTTT. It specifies CASSRQGMAPNEKLFF.

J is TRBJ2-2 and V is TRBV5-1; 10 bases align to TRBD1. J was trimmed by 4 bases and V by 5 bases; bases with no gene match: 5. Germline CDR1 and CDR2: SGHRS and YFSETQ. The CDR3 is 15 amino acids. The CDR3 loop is CASRAGTGVTGELFF. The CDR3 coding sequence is TGCGCCAGCAGGGCGGGGACAGGGGTCACCGGGGAGCTGTTTTTT.

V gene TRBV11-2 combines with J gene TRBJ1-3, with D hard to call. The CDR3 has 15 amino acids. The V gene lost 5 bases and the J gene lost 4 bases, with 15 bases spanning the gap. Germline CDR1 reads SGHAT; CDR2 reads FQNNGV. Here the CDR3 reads CASSRDGSLGNTIYF. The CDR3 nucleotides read TGTGCCAGCAGCCGTGATGGGTCTTTAGGAAACACCATATATTTT.